This TCR beta chain was captured by sequencing in a study of blood T cell repertoires in COVID-19. Germline V gene lookup returns CDR1 SGHAT and CDR2 FQNNGV. The V and J ends lost 6 bases and 6 bases, in that order; junction bases with no gene match: 3. This CDR3 is built from 15 residues. Using immunoSEQ multiplex PCR, the repertoire was profiled, and TCRdb retains in-frame clones only, with some absent. Here the sample spans 90,000 to 130,000 clones, 76% being singletons. The rearrangement links TRBV11-2 to TRBJ2-1; 15 bases are a match to TRBD2. The clonotype was recovered from a woman older than 75 with acute or convalescent COVID-19. Source material: peripheral blood. CDR3: CASSPGLAGGNEQFF. CDR3 nucleotide sequence: TGTGCCAGCAGTCCGGGACTAGCGGGAGGCAATGAGCAGTTCTTC.